These 27 T cell receptor beta chains originate from one sample sequenced in a study of blood T cell repertoires in COVID-19. Profiling relied on immunoSEQ multiplex PCR, and the TCRdb table lists in-frame clones only, not all of them. The sample gives hundreds of thousands of clones, about 88% of which show up once; roughly 4.5% is in the top ten. The specimen was PBMCs or T cells enriched from blood (not recorded which). The receptors shown here come from a woman aged 25-40 years who had been exposed to COVID-19.

Here the CDR3 reads CASSPAGGSADTQYF. The CDR3 DNA reads TGTGCCAGCTCACCGGCAGGGGGCAGCGCAGATACGCAGTATTTT. This chain uses TRBV18 with TRBJ2-3, with 8 bases matching TRBD1. Germline lookup yields CDR1 KGHSH and CDR2 LQKENI. V was clipped by 3 bases and J by 4 bases; unmatched bases: 6. The CDR3 loop spans 15 amino acids. Full variable domain (outside the CDR3, taken from reference TRBV18 and TRBJ2-3): NAGVMQNPRHLVRRRGQEARLRCSPMKGHSHVYWYRQLPEEGLKFMVYLQKENIIDESGMPKERFSAEFPKEGPSILRIQQVVRGDSAAYFCASSPAGGSADTQYFGPGTRLTVL.

The V and J genes are TRBV11-2 and TRBJ1-1; D perhaps matches TRBD1 (6 bases). The CDR3 has 12 amino acids. The V gene's germline CDR1 is SGHAT and CDR2 FQNNGV. Trimming cost V 5 bases and J 6 bases, with 10 bases left between them. This CDR3 reads CASSPDSPEAFF. DNA for the CDR3: TGTGCCAGCAGCCCGGACAGTCCTGAAGCTTTCTTT.

There are a few counts of this clone. The chain has TRBV2 and TRBJ2-2; no clear D. Germline loops: CDR1 SNHLY, CDR2 FYNNEI. Trimming removed 5 bases from V and 2 bases from J, with 6 bases in between. The CDR3 has 13 amino acids. DNA for the CDR3: TGTGCCAGCAGTACAGCTAACACCGGGGAGCTGTTTTTT. It encodes CASSTANTGELFF.

The genes are TRBV27 and TRBJ1-6; D possibly corresponds to TRBD1 (6 bases). Trimming took off 5 bases at V and 6 bases at J, with 14 bases between the two ends. CDR3 length: 15 residues. CDR1 is MNHEY, CDR2 SMNVEV, per germline (reference sequence). The CDR3 loop reads CASSQGGAGNSPLHF. The CDR3 coding sequence is TGTGCCAGCAGTCAAGGGGGGGCGGGTAATTCACCCCTCCACTTT.

This sequence joins TRBV5-6 and TRBJ2-3; TRBD1 might be the D (6 bases). This CDR3 region has 15 residues. The germline V gene encodes CDR1 SGHDT and CDR2 YYEEEE. The ends were cut back, 2 bases at V and 0 bases at J, with 10 bases in the middle. CDR3: CASSFGTLSTDTQYF. The CDR3 DNA sequence: TGTGCCAGCAGCTTTGGGACATTGAGCACAGATACGCAGTATTTT.

The chain uses TRBV24-1 and TRBJ1-1; TRBD1 might be the D (5 bases). CDR3 length equals 15 residues. The germline gives CDR1 KGHDR, CDR2 SFDVKD. The V end was cut by 5 bases, the J end by 3 bases, with 15 bases between. The CDR3 region is CATSGGTLGDTEAFF. DNA for the CDR3: TGTGCCACCAGTGGGGGGACTCTCGGGGACACTGAAGCTTTCTTT.

The gene calls are TRBV9 and TRBJ1-1, with 9 bases fitting TRBD1. The CDR3 length is 15 residues. With 0 bases clipped from V and 5 bases from J, the junction kept 5 bases outside the gene matches. CDR1 is SGDLS and CDR2 is YYNGEE in the germline V gene. The CDR3 here is CASSVGTGDGTEAFF. The CDR3 nucleotides are TGTGCCAGCAGCGTAGGGACAGGGGACGGGACTGAAGCTTTCTTT.

The chain is built from TRBV10-3 and TRBJ2-1; 10 nucleotides align to TRBD1. The CDR3 sequence is 14 residues long. Germline CDR1 ENHRY, CDR2 SYGVKD. V shed 6 bases and J 6 bases; nucleotides not matched to a gene: 5. The CDR3 nucleotides are TGTGCCATCAGGGGGGGACAGGGGATCAATGAGCAGTTCTTC. This sequence encodes CAIRGGQGINEQFF.

The genes are TRBV3-1 (or the pseudogene TRBV3-2) and TRBJ1-2; D remains unclear. This CDR3 has 12 amino acids. Germline CDR1 LGHDT, CDR2 YNNKEL (reference sequence). V gave up 2 bases and J gave up 11 bases, with 12 bases separating them. This CDR3 is CASSQTPGLYTF. CDR3 DNA: TGTGCCAGCAGCCAAACCCCCGGTCTTTACACCTTC.

Notes on this clone: The same CDR3 arises from other DNA sequences in this sample as well. This chain links TRBV19 with TRBJ1-6; D perhaps matches TRBD1 (5 bases). V was clipped by 3 bases and J by 7 bases, with 10 bases between them. Per germline, CDR1 LNHDA and CDR2 SQIVND (reference sequence). CDR3 length equals 14 residues. CDR3 nucleotide sequence: TGTGCCAGTAGTATTGGGCAGGGCAATTCACCCCTCCACTTT. It specifies CASSIGQGNSPLHF.

V gene TRBV18 combines with J gene TRBJ1-2, with D perhaps matching TRBD1 (5 bases). CDR3 size: 14 residues. The ends were cut back, 4 bases at V and 4 bases at J, with 13 bases in the middle. CDR1 and CDR2 (germline): KGHSH, LQKENI. This chain's CDR3 is CASSRGDGTYGYTF. The CDR3 DNA reads TGTGCCAGCTCACGGGGGGATGGAACCTATGGCTACACCTTC.

V gene TRBV30 combines with J gene TRBJ1-2; 8 bases align to TRBD1. The germline CDR1 and CDR2 sequences are GTSNPN and SVGIG (reference sequence). The CDR3 contains 13 residues. V gave up 3 bases and J gave up 7 bases; unmatched junction bases: 7. CDR3 region: CAWRATGAGGYTF. The CDR3 DNA reads TGTGCCTGGAGAGCGACAGGGGCCGGTGGCTACACCTTC.

The J gene is TRBJ2-2, the V gene TRBV6-1, with 10 bases matching TRBD2. Losses at the gene ends were 3 bases for V and 1 base for J; bases not matched to a gene: 5. The germline V gene encodes CDR1 MNHNS and CDR2 SASEGT. The CDR3 is 17 residues long. Here the CDR3 reads CASSDQRGGLNTGELFF. In DNA, the CDR3 is TGTGCCAGCAGTGACCAGCGGGGGGGCCTGAACACCGGGGAGCTGTTTTTT.

The chain combines TRBV24-1 with TRBJ1-4, with D tentatively TRBD1 (5 bases). Between the trimmed V and J ends, which lost 3 bases and 5 bases, there was a span of 12 bases. The CDR3 is 15 amino acids. Looked up from germline, CDR1 is KGHDR and CDR2 is SFDVKD. CDR3 loop: CATSDTSTENEKLFF. In DNA, the CDR3 is TGTGCCACCAGTGATACCTCGACAGAGAATGAAAAACTGTTTTTT.

The chain couples TRBV19 to TRBJ1-1; D may be TRBD1 (5 bases). With 8 bases removed from V and 4 bases from J, the gap between germline ends came to 20 bases. Germline CDR1 is LNHDA and CDR2 is SQIVND (reference sequence). The CDR3 consists of 15 residues. CDR3 coding DNA: TGTGCCAGTTTCTCCAATTTCAGGGTAAGCACTGAAGCTTTCTTT. Translating gives CASFSNFRVSTEAFF.

The V call is TRBV28, the J call TRBJ2-6; maybe TRBD1 (5 bases). The CDR3 runs to 13 residues. The V end lost 6 bases, the J end lost 4 bases, and 7 bases lay between the germline ends. Germline CDR1 MDHEN, CDR2 SYDVKM. CDR3 nucleotides: TGTGCCAGCAGGGGGCCCGGGGCCAACGTCCTGACTTTC. Amino acids: CASRGPGANVLTF.

This chain joins TRBV27 and TRBJ1-2; D gene ambiguous. Germline V gene lookup returns CDR1 MNHEY and CDR2 SMNVEV (reference sequence). With 0 bases removed from V and 2 bases from J, the gap between germline ends came to 13 bases. The CDR3 sequence is 16 residues long. In nucleotides, the CDR3 is TGTGCCAGCAGTTTATCGTCCGGGGAGTTGAACTATGGCTACACCTTC. It translates to CASSLSSGELNYGYTF.

This clone came up once. DNA for the CDR3: TGTGCCATCACCTCCGGGACAGCTAACTATGGCTACACCTTC. It specifies CAITSGTANYGYTF. V and J are TRBV10-3 and TRBJ1-2; 7 positions match TRBD1. The CDR3 runs to 14 residues. J gave up 0 bases and V 7 bases, and 5 bases lay outside the gene matches. Germline loops: CDR1 ENHRY, CDR2 SYGVKD.

This chain joins TRBV5-1 and TRBJ2-1, with a possible D match to TRBD1 (6 bases). The CDR3 is made up of 15 amino acids. The germline V gene has CDR1 SGHRS and CDR2 YFSETQ. The V end was cut by 0 bases, the J end by 2 bases, with 9 bases between. The DNA for the CDR3 is TGCGCCAGCAGCTTGGTGCAGGGGCCCTACAATGAGCAGTTCTTC. It yields the protein CASSLVQGPYNEQFF.

The chain uses TRBV2 and TRBJ1-1; 11 bases align to TRBD1. The V segment lost 7 bases and the J segment 0 bases; nucleotides outside the gene matches: 7. The germline V gene encodes CDR1 SNHLY and CDR2 FYNNEI. This CDR3 is built from 16 residues. This CDR3 is CASKDGQGAMNTEAFF. CDR3 DNA: TGTGCCAGCAAGGACGGACAGGGGGCCATGAACACTGAAGCTTTCTTT.

This chain joins TRBV27 and TRBJ1-4, with D hard to call. This CDR3 region has 14 residues. CDR1 MNHEY and CDR2 SMNVEV come from the germline V gene (reference sequence). The V end was cut by 5 bases, the J end by 5 bases, with 12 bases between. The CDR3 DNA is TGTGCCAGCAGTCCTAGTTGGGAGAATGAAAAACTGTTTTTT. Its protein is CASSPSWENEKLFF.

The rearrangement uses TRBV3-1 (or the pseudogene TRBV3-2) and TRBJ1-6; D is perhaps TRBD1 (6 bases). The germline V and J ends were trimmed by 0 bases and 7 bases, with 10 bases remaining between them. The CDR3 totals 15 residues. The V gene's germline CDR1 is LGHDT and CDR2 YNNKEL (reference sequence). CDR3 sequence reads: CASSQEHRANSPLHF. In DNA form, the CDR3 reads TGTGCCAGCAGCCAAGAGCACAGGGCGAATTCACCCCTCCACTTT.

This clone appeared a few times. The genes are TRBV6-1 and TRBJ1-4, with 7 nucleotides matching TRBD1. This CDR3 contains 16 residues. CDR1 is MNHNS and CDR2 is SASEGT in the germline V gene. V gave up 0 bases and J gave up 13 bases; unmatched junction bases: 14. Here the CDR3 reads CASSEADRPTGLGLFF. The CDR3 DNA reads TGTGCCAGCAGTGAAGCGGACAGGCCCACTGGATTGGGACTGTTTTTT.

The chain uses TRBV2 and TRBJ2-7, with D maybe TRBD2 (6 bases). The CDR3 has 13 amino acids. V lost 8 bases, J lost 2 bases, and 13 bases lay in between. The germline gives CDR1 SNHLY, CDR2 FYNNEI. The CDR3 loop is CASGGAVPYEQYF. CDR3 in DNA: TGTGCCAGCGGCGGGGCAGTCCCCTACGAGCAGTACTTC.

The chain is built from TRBV11-2 and TRBJ2-5; TRBD2 agrees at 8 bases. The CDR3 covers 14 residues. CDR1 SGHAT and CDR2 FQNNGV come from the germline V gene. The J segment lost 6 bases and the V segment lost 3 bases, leaving 6 bases of the junction unmatched. The CDR3 coding sequence is TGTGCCAGCAGCTTCGCGGGGGGAAGGAAGACCCAGTACTTC. Protein: CASSFAGGRKTQYF.

The chain recombines TRBV27 with TRBJ2-1, with TRBD2 matching 7 bases. With V trimmed by 4 bases and J by 2 bases, 5 bases remained unmatched. Looked up from germline, CDR1 is MNHEY and CDR2 is SMNVEV (reference sequence). The CDR3 has 15 residues. For the CDR3, the DNA is TGTGCCAGCAGTTCCCACGGGACTACCTACAATGAGCAGTTCTTC. This codes for CASSSHGTTYNEQFF.

This chain joins TRBV6-4 and TRBJ1-1; no clear D. Germline V gene lookup returns CDR1 MRHNA and CDR2 SNTAGT. The CDR3 length is 13 residues. The V and J ends lost 4 bases and 4 bases respectively, with 10 bases between them. The CDR3 nucleotides read TGTGCCAGCAGTGGGGAGGTCGGCACTGAAGCTTTCTTT. Protein: CASSGEVGTEAFF.